The clone carrying this T cell receptor (beta chain) was seen a single time. The data are from a study of blood T cell repertoires in COVID-19. Clinical histories supplied by participants themselves formed the basis of cohort assignment. Assay: immunoSEQ multiplex PCR; the TCRdb copy retains only in-frame clones and omits some. The sample yields over 300,000 clones, about 90% seen once. Trimming shortened V by 7 bases and J by 4 bases, and 11 bases separated the two germline ends. Germline V gives CDR1 LNHDA, CDR2 SQIVND (reference sequence). The CDR3 has 14 residues. The sequence came from a woman in her thirties who had recovered from COVID-19. The chain carries TRBV19 and TRBJ1-6; D not resolved. Sequenced sample: PBMCs or T cells enriched from blood (not recorded which). The CDR3 is CASTPGSYNSPLHF. DNA for the CDR3: TGTGCCAGTACTCCGGGGAGTTATAATTCACCCCTCCACTTT.